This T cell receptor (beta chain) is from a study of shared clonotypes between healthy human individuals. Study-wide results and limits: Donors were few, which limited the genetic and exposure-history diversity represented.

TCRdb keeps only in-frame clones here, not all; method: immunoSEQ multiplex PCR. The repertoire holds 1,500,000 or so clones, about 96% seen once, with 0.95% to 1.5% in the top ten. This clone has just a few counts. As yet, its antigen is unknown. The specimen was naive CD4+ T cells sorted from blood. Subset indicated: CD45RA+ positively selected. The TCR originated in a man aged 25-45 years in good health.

CDR3 in amino acids: CASSLGQGAGGELFF. The CDR3 DNA is TGTGCCAGCAGCTTAGGCCAGGGGGCGGGCGGGGAGCTGTTTTTT. The V gene is TRBV7-3, the J gene TRBJ2-2; 8 bases fit TRBD1. V gave up 2 bases and J gave up 7 bases; unmatched junction bases: 6. The CDR3 runs 15 residues. Germline-derived CDR1 and CDR2 are SGHTA and FQGTGA.